This T cell receptor (beta chain) was sequenced during a study of graft-versus-host responses after intestinal transplantation. Profiling relied on immunoSEQ multiplex PCR, and the TCRdb table lists in-frame clones only, not all of them. The table has tens of thousands of clones, about nine tenths seen once. This clone was seen just once. Antigen specificity is unknown. V dropped 0 bases and J dropped 3 bases, with 33 bases sitting between them. The CDR3 totals 22 residues. Germline CDR1 reads LGHNA; CDR2 reads YSLEER. The J gene is TRBJ2-7, the V gene TRBV4-3; weak D call: TRBD1 (6 bases). This sequence was found in a human donor who received an intestinal transplant. The sample here was unstimulated CD4+ T cells sorted from spleen or lymph node cells, taken before intestinal transplant. CDR3 nucleotides: TGCGCCAGCAGCCAAGATGGGGTTGCTCCCCATACTCGGGGACAATGGGGCTACGAGCAGTACTTC. Amino acid sequence: CASSQDGVAPHTRGQWGYEQYF.